This record looks at one TCR beta chain sequence and its context. This specimen belongs to a study of T cells in Graves' hyperthyroidism and ophthalmopathy. Uncontrolled infection, other autoimmune disease, pregnancy or lactation excluded patients. The CDR3 consists of 17 residues. The ends lost 4 bases at V and 2 bases at J; junction bases unmatched: 7. In germline, CDR1 is LGHNA, CDR2 YNFKEQ. TCR beta CDR3 region amplification was performed from RNA transcripts. RT-PCR in the first round (using the HTBI primer set) targeted the TCR CDR3. A single record per CDR3 protein comes from TCRdb applying MiXCR to the multiplex PCR reads. The sample holds under 700,000 distinct CDR3 sequences, 16% seen once.

The chain combines TRBV4-2 with TRBJ2-1, with 11 bases aligning to TRBD2. Sample: blood. The TCR originated in a woman aged 18 to 35 with Graves' hyperthyroidism. CDR3 DNA: TGTGCCAGCAGCCCCTTAGCGGGAGGGCCGACCTACAATGAGCAGTTCTTC. Protein product: CASSPLAGGPTYNEQFF.